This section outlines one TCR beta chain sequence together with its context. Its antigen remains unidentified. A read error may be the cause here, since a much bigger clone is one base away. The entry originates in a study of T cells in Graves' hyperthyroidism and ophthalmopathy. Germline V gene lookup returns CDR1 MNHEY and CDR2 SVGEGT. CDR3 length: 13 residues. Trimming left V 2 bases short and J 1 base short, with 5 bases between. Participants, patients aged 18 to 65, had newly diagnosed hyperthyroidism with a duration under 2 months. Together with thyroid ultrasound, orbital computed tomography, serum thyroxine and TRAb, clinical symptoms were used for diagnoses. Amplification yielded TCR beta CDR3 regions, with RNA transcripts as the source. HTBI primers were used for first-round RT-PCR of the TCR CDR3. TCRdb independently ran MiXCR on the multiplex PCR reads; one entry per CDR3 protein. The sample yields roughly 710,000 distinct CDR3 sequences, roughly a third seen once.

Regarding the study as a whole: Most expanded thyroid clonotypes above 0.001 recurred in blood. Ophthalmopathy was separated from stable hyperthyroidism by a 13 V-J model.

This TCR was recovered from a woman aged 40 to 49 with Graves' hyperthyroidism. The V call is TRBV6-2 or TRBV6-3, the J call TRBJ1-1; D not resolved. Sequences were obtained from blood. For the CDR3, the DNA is TGTGCCAGCAGTTACAACTGGAACACTGAAGCTTTCTTT. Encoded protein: CASSYNWNTEAFF.